This paragraph covers one T cell receptor beta chain sequence. Its cognate antigen is unknown. The source of the sample is a study of cytomegalovirus exposure and HLA in healthy donors. The study, taken as a whole, reports: Both high specificity and high sensitivity reportedly marked the classifier's diagnosis of cytomegalovirus status. Three CMV-associated chains proved CMV antigen-specific in vitro. TCR sequences were mostly rare, though some public TCRs occurred in many donors.

The method was immunoSEQ multiplex PCR; TCRdb's version includes in-frame clones alone and lacks a portion of them. The sample records around 100,000 clones, about 95% being singletons. Sequencing was carried out using PBMCs. This sequence was found in a woman aged 18-29 years in good health and CMV-seronegative.

CDR3 sequence (DNA): TGCGCCAGCAGCCAAGATATTGACAGAAAATCTTATAGCAATCAGCCCCAGCATTTT. Protein product: CASSQDIDRKSYSNQPQHF. The chain has TRBV4-1 and TRBJ1-5, with TRBD1 as a possible D gene (5 bases). CDR1 and CDR2 (germline): MGHRA, YSYEKL. V was clipped by 0 bases and J by 0 bases, with 18 bases between them. This CDR3 comprises 19 residues.